These T cell receptor beta chains were read from a single sample in a study of cytomegalovirus exposure and HLA in healthy donors. Only in-frame clones appear in the TCRdb table, and some are missing; sequencing was by immunoSEQ multiplex PCR. The sample records over 95,000 clones, roughly 82% being singletons. The sample was PBMCs. The receptors derive from a middle-aged man in good health and CMV-seropositive. The CDR3 runs from the conserved cysteine through the conserved F or W. A D gene is named only where the DNA matches it firmly. Clone size is stated in some rows and not others, as once, few, many or a class when expanded.

D,V,J,size,length,DNA,CDR3
NA,TRBV9,TRBJ2-1,few,15,TGTGCCAGCAGCTCCCCCGGGGGATCGTACAATGAGCAGTTCTTC,CASSSPGGSYNEQFF
TRBD1,TRBV5-1,TRBJ1-1,NA,14,TGCGCCAGCAGCTTGGGGACAGGGTACACTGAAGCTTTCTTT,CASSLGTGYTEAFF
NA,TRBV19,TRBJ2-3,NA,14,TGTGCCAGTAGTGATCGCCCCGGGACAGATACGCAGTATTTT,CASSDRPGTDTQYF
NA,TRBV18,TRBJ1-4,NA,15,TGTGCCAGCTCACCATTAGGATCTTCAGGAGAAAAACTGTTTTTT,CASSPLGSSGEKLFF
TRBD1,TRBV5-4,TRBJ2-5,NA,16,TGTGCCAGCAGTCCCCGGGACAGGGGCCTCCAGGAGACCCAGTACTTC,CASSPRDRGLQETQYF
NA,TRBV9,TRBJ1-5,NA,16,TGTGCCAGCAGCGCTGGGGGCCCTCTTAGCAATCAGCCCCAGCATTTT,CASSAGGPLSNQPQHF
NA,TRBV2,TRBJ2-1,few,12,TGTGCCAGCTTTCGGACAAACAATGAGCAGTTCTTC,CASFRTNNEQFF
NA,TRBV7-2,TRBJ1-2,NA,15,TGTGCCAGCAGCACCCCCGCGGCTGGGAACTATGGCTACACCTTC,CASSTPAAGNYGYTF
TRBD1,TRBV10-3,TRBJ1-3,once,13,TGTGCCATTGCCCAGGGGGTTGGAAACACCATATATTTT,CAIAQGVGNTIYF
TRBD1,TRBV28,TRBJ1-6,NA,15,TGTGCCAGTGATACAGGGGGCCAGTGGAATTCACCCCTCCACTTT,CASDTGGQWNSPLHF